These 25 T cell receptor beta chains were sequenced from one sample in a study of CD8+CD57+ T cells in acquired aplastic anemia (dated by TCRdb to 2016 to 2018). Patients chosen for sequencing had shown expansion of CD8+CD57+ cells by flow cytometry. The run used an Illumina HiSeq 2000. Genomic DNA was used as template for profiling of TCR beta VDJ combinations and CDR3 sequences. Starting from the raw public reads, TCRdb applied fastp trimming at Q25, assembled clones with MiXCR and retained in-frame beta chains. Entries that share a CDR3 protein sequence are merged under the most common genes and DNA. This sample has tens of thousands of distinct CDR3 sequences in its table, and approximately 63% of those were observed once. Just under 60% of the sample comes from the top ten. Material: sorted CD4+, CD8+, or CD8+CD57+ T cells (not recorded which) from PBMCs. The receptor source for this set is a human donor with aplastic anemia.

The chain is built from TRBV10-1 and TRBJ2-7; D may correspond to TRBD1 or TRBD2 (5 bases each). V dropped 6 bases and J dropped 2 bases, with 14 bases sitting between them. Per the germline V gene, CDR1 is WNHNN and CDR2 is SYGVQD (reference sequence). CDR3 length: 14 amino acids. The CDR3 loop reads CASSKIRGPYEQYF. The CDR3 DNA reads as TGCGCCAGCAGCAAGATCCGGGGACCCTACGAGCAGTACTTC.

With respect to this clonotype: With a much larger clone just one base away, this may be a read error. The chain is built from TRBV24-1 and TRBJ1-4; D remains unclear. The CDR3 spans 13 residues. CDR1 is KGHDR, CDR2 SFDVKD, per germline. V was cut by 6 bases and J by 8 bases, with 12 bases left in between. The CDR3 DNA sequence: TGTGCCACCAGTCCCCGGCTCATCGAAAAACTGTTTTTT. Its translation is CATSPRLIEKLFF.

V is TRBV7-2 and J is TRBJ2-7; 12 bases agree with TRBD2. This CDR3 is 14 amino acids long. Trimming at V came to 3 bases and at J to 7 bases, leaving 4 bases not matched to a gene. Germline CDR1 SGHTA, CDR2 FQGNSA. CDR3 sequence (DNA): TGTGCCAGCAGCTTCCTAGCGGGGGGGGAGGAGCAGTACTTC. Protein product: CASSFLAGGEEQYF.

This clonotype came up a few times. V is TRBV19 and J is TRBJ1-1; D remains ambiguous. Looked up from germline, CDR1 is LNHDA and CDR2 is SQIVND (reference sequence). V lost 6 bases to trimming and J lost 1 base, with 9 bases between them. The CDR3 is 13 amino acids. CDR3 region: CASRNQGNTEAFF. The CDR3, as DNA: TGTGCCAGTAGGAACCAAGGGAACACTGAAGCTTTCTTT.

This clonotype was detected a few times. The chain has TRBV20-1 and TRBJ2-7, with 7 bases fitting TRBD2. CDR3 length: 15 residues. After removal of 6 bases from V and 5 bases from J, the junction contained 16 bases not matched to a gene. Germline values: CDR1 DFQATT, CDR2 SNEGSKA (reference sequence). DNA of the CDR3: TGCAGTGCCGGCAGTTACTCTCCAGGGAGGGACGAGCAGTACTTC. Its translation is CSAGSYSPGRDEQYF.

The genes are TRBV10-2 and TRBJ2-3, with TRBD1 as a possible D gene (5 bases). There are 11 residues in the CDR3. Trimming left V 8 bases short and J 9 bases short, with 12 bases between. Per the germline V gene, CDR1 is WSHSY and CDR2 is SAAADI. The CDR3 nucleotides read TGCGCCAGCGGGCCAGCAGGGACGCAGTATTTT. As protein: CASGPAGTQYF.

This chain joins TRBV2 and TRBJ1-1; a weak D match, TRBD1 (5 bases). Germline CDR1 SNHLY, CDR2 FYNNEI. Between the trimmed V and J ends, which lost 8 bases and 2 bases, there was a span of 9 bases. The CDR3 contains 12 residues. The CDR3 region is CASSDSNTEAFF. For the CDR3, the DNA is TGTGCCAGCTCCGACAGCAACACTGAAGCTTTCTTT.

The DNA of the CDR3 is TGTGCCACCAGCAGAGATCAGGACCAGCCCCAGCATTTT. Its translation: CATSRDQDQPQHF. The chain has TRBV15 and TRBJ1-5, with D unclear. CDR3 size: 13 residues. In germline, CDR1 is LNHNV, CDR2 YYDKDF (reference sequence). Trimming pared 0 bases from V and 7 bases from J, leaving 7 bases between. Variable domain in full (rest from reference TRBV15 and TRBJ1-5): DAMVIQNPRYQVTQFGKPVTLSCSQTLNHNVMYWYQQKSSQAPKLLFHYYDKDFNNEADTPDNFQSRRPNTSFCFLDIRSPGLGDTAMYLCATSRDQDQPQHFGDGTRLSIL.

This clonotype showed up many times. The V and J genes are TRBV6-5 and TRBJ1-1; no reliable D call. CDR1 and CDR2 (germline): MNHEY, SVGAGI. Trimming took 4 bases from V and 4 from J, leaving 4 bases between them. The CDR3 consists of 11 residues. Written as DNA, the CDR3 is TGTGCCAGCAGTTGGGGCACTGAAGCTTTCTTT. Its translation is CASSWGTEAFF.

This clonotype turned up a few times. The chain couples TRBV12-3 or TRBV12-4 to TRBJ2-7; 7 nucleotides agree with TRBD2. After removal of 1 base from V and 2 bases from J, the junction contained 8 bases not matched to a gene. CDR3 length equals 16 residues. The CDR3 DNA reads as TGTGCCAGCAGTTTAGGAGCCAGCGGGGACGCCTACGAGCAGTACTTC. It translates to CASSLGASGDAYEQYF.

There are many counts of this clonotype. At one of its ends the junction is not consistent with the germline gene, which may arise from a read error. The V and J genes are TRBV7-2 and TRBJ2-7; D ambiguous. This CDR3 contains 12 residues. The germline V gene encodes CDR1 SGHTA and CDR2 FQGNSA. CDR3 protein: CASSRLTYEQYF. CDR3 bases: TGTGCCAGCAGCCGACTTACCTACGAGCAGTACTTT. Filled out from reference TRBV7-2 and TRBJ2-7, the complete variable domain reads GAGVSQSPSNKVTEKGKDVELRCDPISGHTALYWYRQSLGQGLEFLIYFQGNSAPDKSGLPSDRFSAERTGGSVSTLTIQRTQQEDSAVYLCASSRLTYEQYFGPGTRLTVT.

This clonotype came up many times. The chain couples TRBV20-1 to TRBJ2-1; 13 bases line up with TRBD2. J was trimmed by 7 bases and V by 7 bases; bases with no gene match: 10. Germline V gene lookup returns CDR1 DFQATT and CDR2 SNEGSKA (reference sequence). CDR3 length: 15 residues. The CDR3 region has the DNA TGCAGTGTTCCTAGGAGGACTAGCGGGGGTAATGAGCAGTTCTTC. Residues: CSVPRRTSGGNEQFF.

This clonotype appeared a few times. This sequence joins TRBV19 and TRBJ2-7; perhaps TRBD2 as D (6 bases). CDR3 length: 13 amino acids. V dropped 4 bases and J dropped 3 bases, with 10 bases sitting between them. Germline values: CDR1 LNHDA, CDR2 SQIVND (reference sequence). The CDR3 protein is CASSTAGSYEQYF. In DNA form, the CDR3 reads TGTGCCAGTAGTACGGCCGGGAGCTACGAGCAGTACTTC.

The chain uses TRBV10-3 and TRBJ1-1; D may be TRBD1 (6 bases). Germline V CDR1 and CDR2: ENHRY, SYGVKD. This CDR3 is built from 14 residues. Deletions cut 4 bases from V and 3 bases from J, with 12 bases between. The CDR3 region is CAISGEGGDTEAFF. As DNA, the CDR3 is TGTGCCATCAGTGGAGAGGGGGGAGACACTGAAGCTTTCTTT.

The gene calls are TRBV9 and TRBJ1-1, with D perhaps TRBD1 (6 bases). This CDR3 region has 16 residues. Germline V gene data show CDR1 as SGDLS and CDR2 as YYNGEE. V lost 4 bases to trimming and J lost 1 base, with 17 bases between them. The CDR3 region is CASSHPTGHSNTEAFF. The DNA of the CDR3 is TGTGCCAGCAGCCATCCGACGGGACATTCGAACACTGAAGCTTTCTTT.

The DNA for the CDR3 is TGTGCCAGCACCAAGGAACGAATTAGCAATCAGCCCCAGCATTTT. Translated: CASTKERISNQPQHF. The gene calls are TRBV2 and TRBJ1-5; D not certain. V was shortened by 7 bases and J by 0 bases, with 13 bases between the two germline ends. The CDR3 totals 15 residues. Germline V gives CDR1 SNHLY, CDR2 FYNNEI.

This clonotype has a single count. The V and J genes are TRBV2 and TRBJ2-3; 8 bases are shared with TRBD1. Per germline, CDR1 SNHLY and CDR2 FYNNEI. The J segment lost 0 bases and the V segment lost 4 bases, leaving 3 bases of the junction unmatched. CDR3 size: 15 residues. The CDR3 DNA follows: TGTGCCAGCAGTGGCCAGGGGGCAAGCACAGATACGCAGTATTTT. Protein sequence: CASSGQGASTDTQYF.

The rearrangement links TRBV6-1 to TRBJ2-7; D remains ambiguous. Germline CDR1 is MNHNS and CDR2 is SASEGT. Trimming removed 7 bases at V and 6 bases at J, with 25 bases between. CDR3 length equals 16 residues. The CDR3, as DNA: TGTGCCAGCACCCGGGCCCCAGGTACAATCGTACGCGAGCAGTACTTC. Amino acids: CASTRAPGTIVREQYF.

This clonotype came up many times. V is TRBV29-1 and J is TRBJ1-5; 9 nucleotides align to TRBD1. The junction had 16 bases not matched to a gene; V was cut back by 6 bases and J by 7 bases. CDR3 length equals 16 residues. In germline, CDR1 is SQVTM, CDR2 ANQGSEA. The CDR3 region is CSVPRPGQGCGQPQHF. CDR3 nucleotide sequence: TGCAGCGTGCCTCGACCGGGACAGGGATGTGGACAGCCCCAGCATTTT.

Many counts were recorded for this clonotype. The chain employs TRBV11-2 and TRBJ2-1, with D perhaps assigned TRBD1 or TRBD2 (7 bases each). CDR3 length: 15 residues. Deletions cut 2 bases from V and 8 bases from J, with 16 bases between. Per germline, CDR1 SGHAT and CDR2 FQNNGV. The CDR3, as DNA: TGTGCCAGCAGCTTAACTACCCAGGGGGGGGATGAGCAGTTCTTC. The encoded protein is CASSLTTQGGDEQFF.

This clonotype showed up many times. The chain is built from TRBV20-1 and TRBJ1-1, with 7 bases identical to TRBD1. There are 17 residues in the CDR3. The V segment lost 4 bases and the J segment 1 base; nucleotides outside the gene matches: 15. CDR1 and CDR2 (germline): DFQATT, SNEGSKA (reference sequence). CDR3 DNA: TGCAGTGCTACGATATTACCGGGACAGAGTTCGAACACTGAAGCTTTCTTT. Protein sequence: CSATILPGQSSNTEAFF.

Comments on this clonotype: It may be a read error: a sequence one base away is much more abundant. The missing conserved phenylalanine or tryptophan at the end of this CDR3 makes a read error likely. The CDR3 DNA reads TGTGCCAGCAGCGCGACCCCACGGACTAGCGGGGGGGTTCGTAAAGAGACCCAGTACCTC. It is translated as CASSATPRTSGGVRKETQYL. This chain links TRBV6-1 with TRBJ2-5, with TRBD2 matching over 15 bases. The CDR3 runs to 20 residues. The germline gives CDR1 MNHNS, CDR2 SASEGT. The V and J ends lost 6 bases and 3 bases, in that order; junction bases with no gene match: 17.

The V call is TRBV29-1, the J call TRBJ2-3; a possible D gene is TRBD1 (5 bases). Germline V lookup: CDR1 SQVTM, CDR2 ANQGSEA. Trimming removed 6 bases at V and 0 bases at J, with 16 bases between. The CDR3 extends over 15 amino acids. Written as DNA, the CDR3 is TGCAGCGTCCGTGGGGCTTCCGGAAGCACAGATACGCAGTATTTT. This gives the protein CSVRGASGSTDTQYF.

The chain recombines TRBV7-2 with TRBJ1-2; possible D gene TRBD1, 6 bases. V was cut by 6 bases and J by 6 bases, with 17 bases left in between. Germline CDR1 reads SGHTA; CDR2 reads FQGNSA. This CDR3 has 14 residues. The CDR3: CASSPSGDVNGYTF. CDR3 coding DNA: TGTGCCAGCAGTCCATCAGGGGACGTAAATGGCTACACCTTC.

The genes are TRBV7-9 and TRBJ2-7; no definite D call. The closer fit of TRBJ2-5 to the DNA end suggests the J call may be wrong. Per germline, CDR1 SEHNR and CDR2 FQNEAQ (reference sequence). The CDR3 length is 13 residues. The CDR3, as DNA: TGTGCCAGCAGCCCGATAGGGTGGGAGACCCAGTACTTC. Its translation: CASSPIGWETQYF.